The sequence of this T cell receptor (beta chain) was determined in a study of vaccination and CD4 T cells after COVID-19. Germline V CDR1 and CDR2: SGHDN, FVKESK. The V gene end was trimmed by 4 bases and the J gene end by 5 bases; junction bases not matched to a gene: 10. The CDR3 consists of 15 residues. As to treatment: approximately 9-day PBMC culture with coronavirus spike peptide pools or control peptides (ViraFEST assay). Fresh replacement IL-2 medium substituted for half the medium on days 3 and 7. Study findings and constraints: Convalescent patients showed a median approximately 84% of reactive clones that were seen only post-vaccination. Relatively few convalescent patients were studied; early post-infection timepoints were not included.

Sequencing of the DNA from cultured CD4+ T cells was carried out with the Oncomine TCR Beta short-read assay. Someone extracted genomic DNA from cultured CD4+ T cells. TCRdb used MiXCR to reprocess the PCR reads, holding one entry per CDR3 protein. The repertoire holds 10,000 to 15,000 distinct CDR3 sequences, with about two thirds as singletons. This clonotype was observed a few times. The antigen remains undetermined. Material for sequencing was CD4+ T cells from blood, cultured in vitro. The sequence was collected from a human donor who had recovered from COVID-19. The rearrangement joins TRBV14 to TRBJ2-7, with TRBD2 matching over 8 bases. CDR3 DNA: TGTGCCAGCAGCCTTCCCGGCGGGGGGCTCGACGAGCAGTACTTC. Amino acids: CASSLPGGGLDEQYF. Looking up the rest from reference TRBV14 and TRBJ2-7 gives the full variable domain: EAGVTQFPSHSVIEKGQTVTLRCDPISGHDNLYWYRRVMGKEIKFLLHFVKESKQDESGMPNNRFLAERTGGTYSTLKVQPAELEDSGVYFCASSLPGGGLDEQYFGPGTRLTVT.